This TCR beta chain derives from a study of Tregs in tolerant kidney transplant recipients. V was pared by 8 bases and J by 2 bases, with 9 bases between. CDR3 length: 13 amino acids. Germline assignment: CDR1 LNHNV and CDR2 YYDKDF (reference sequence). Method: immunoSEQ multiplex PCR; TCRdb's copy keeps in-frame clones and lacks some. The profile shows 90,000 to 120,000 clones, 90% of them singletons. Specimen: CD4+ T cells from blood, collected before the transplant. The sequence was collected from a human donor who received a combined kidney and bone marrow transplant. The chain joins TRBV15 to TRBJ2-2; possibly TRBD2 for D (5 bases). This chain's CDR3 is CATGAENTGELFF. CDR3 DNA sequence: TGTGCCACCGGAGCGGAAAACACCGGGGAGCTGTTTTTT.